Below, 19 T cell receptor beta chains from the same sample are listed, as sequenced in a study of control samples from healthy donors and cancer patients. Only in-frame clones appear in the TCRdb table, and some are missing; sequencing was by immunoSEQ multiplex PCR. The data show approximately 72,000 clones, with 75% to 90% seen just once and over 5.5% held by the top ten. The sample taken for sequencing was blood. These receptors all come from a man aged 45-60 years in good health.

The CDR3 is CASSKLGATDIQETQYF. Here the CDR3 DNA reads TGTGCCAGCAGTAAACTTGGGGCGACAGACATCCAAGAGACCCAGTACTTC. V is TRBV11-2 and J is TRBJ2-5, with D possibly matching TRBD1 (5 bases). CDR3 length equals 17 residues. V was pared by 6 bases and J by 1 base, with 21 bases between. Germline CDR1 is SGHAT and CDR2 is FQNNGV.

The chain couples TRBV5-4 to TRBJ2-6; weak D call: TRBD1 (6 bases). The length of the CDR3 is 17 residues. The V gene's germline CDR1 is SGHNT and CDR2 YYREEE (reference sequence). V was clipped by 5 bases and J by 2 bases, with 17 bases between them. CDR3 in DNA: TGTGCCAGCAGGAGAGGGCAGGGGACACCTGGGGCCAACGTCCTGACTTTC. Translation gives CASRRGQGTPGANVLTF. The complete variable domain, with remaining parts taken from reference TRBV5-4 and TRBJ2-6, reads ETGVTQSPTHLIKTRGQQVTLRCSSQSGHNTVSWYQQALGQGPQFIFQYYREEENGRGNFPPRFSGLQFPNYSSELNVNALELDDSALYLCASRRGQGTPGANVLTFGAGSRLTVL.

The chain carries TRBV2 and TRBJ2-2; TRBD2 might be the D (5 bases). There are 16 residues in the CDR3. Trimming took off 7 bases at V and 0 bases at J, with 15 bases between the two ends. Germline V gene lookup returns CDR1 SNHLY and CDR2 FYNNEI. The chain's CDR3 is CASTGRGSTNTGELFF. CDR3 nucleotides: TGTGCCAGCACCGGTCGGGGTAGCACGAACACCGGGGAGCTGTTTTTT.

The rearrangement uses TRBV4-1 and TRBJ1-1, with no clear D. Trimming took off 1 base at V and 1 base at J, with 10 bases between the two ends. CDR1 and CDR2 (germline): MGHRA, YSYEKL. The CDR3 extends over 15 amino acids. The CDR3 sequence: CASSQVGRRNTEAFF. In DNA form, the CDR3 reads TGCGCCAGCAGCCAAGTAGGCAGGAGGAACACTGAAGCTTTCTTT.

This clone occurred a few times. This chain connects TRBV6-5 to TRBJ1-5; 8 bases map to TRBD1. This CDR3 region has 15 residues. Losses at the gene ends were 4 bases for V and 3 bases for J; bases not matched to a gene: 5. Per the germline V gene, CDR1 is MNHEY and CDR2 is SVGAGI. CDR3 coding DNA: TGTGCCAGCAGTTCTGGACAGGGCCACAATCAGCCCCAGCATTTT. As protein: CASSSGQGHNQPQHF.

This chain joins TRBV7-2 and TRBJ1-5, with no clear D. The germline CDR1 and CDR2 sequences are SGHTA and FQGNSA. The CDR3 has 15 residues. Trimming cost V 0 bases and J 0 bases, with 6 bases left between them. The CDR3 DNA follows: TGTGCCAGCAGCTTAGCAGGGAGTAGCAATCAGCCCCAGCATTTT. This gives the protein CASSLAGSSNQPQHF.

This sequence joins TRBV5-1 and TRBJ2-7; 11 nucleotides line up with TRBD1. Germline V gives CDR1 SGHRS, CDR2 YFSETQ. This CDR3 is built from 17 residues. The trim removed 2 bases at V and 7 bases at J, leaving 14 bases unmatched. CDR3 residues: CASSFSLSGTGGSEQYF. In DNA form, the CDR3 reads TGCGCCAGCAGCTTCTCTTTGTCCGGGACAGGGGGATCTGAGCAGTACTTC.

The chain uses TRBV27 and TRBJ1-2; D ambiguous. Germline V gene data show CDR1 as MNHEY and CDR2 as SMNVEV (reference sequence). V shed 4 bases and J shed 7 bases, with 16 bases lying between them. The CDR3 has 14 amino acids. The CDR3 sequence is CASSSSRRVGGYTF. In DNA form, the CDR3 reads TGTGCCAGCAGTTCCTCCAGAAGGGTGGGTGGCTACACCTTC.

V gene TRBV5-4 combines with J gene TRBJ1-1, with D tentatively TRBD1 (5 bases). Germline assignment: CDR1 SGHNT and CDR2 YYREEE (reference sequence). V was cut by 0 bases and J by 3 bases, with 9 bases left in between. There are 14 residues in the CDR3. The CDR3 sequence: CASSLGDPYTEAFF. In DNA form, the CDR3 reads TGTGCCAGCAGCTTGGGGGACCCCTACACTGAAGCTTTCTTT.

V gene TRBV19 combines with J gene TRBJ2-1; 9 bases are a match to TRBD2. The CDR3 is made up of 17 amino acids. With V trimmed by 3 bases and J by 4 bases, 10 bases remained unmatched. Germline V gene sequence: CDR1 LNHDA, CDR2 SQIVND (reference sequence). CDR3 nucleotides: TGTGCCAGTAGTATGAGGGGCGGGGGGGCCTCATACAATGAGCAGTTCTTC. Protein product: CASSMRGGGASYNEQFF.

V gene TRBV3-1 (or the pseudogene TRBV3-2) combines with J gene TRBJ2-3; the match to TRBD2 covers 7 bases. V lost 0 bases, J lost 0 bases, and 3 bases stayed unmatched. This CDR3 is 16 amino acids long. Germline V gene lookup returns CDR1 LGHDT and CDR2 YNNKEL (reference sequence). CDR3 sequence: CASSQEWRGSTDTQYF. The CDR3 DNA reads TGTGCCAGCAGCCAAGAATGGCGGGGGAGCACAGATACGCAGTATTTT.

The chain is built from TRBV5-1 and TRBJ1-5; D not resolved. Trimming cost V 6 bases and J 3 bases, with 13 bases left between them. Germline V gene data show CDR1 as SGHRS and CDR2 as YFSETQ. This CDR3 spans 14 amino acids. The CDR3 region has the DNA TGCGCCAGCAAAGAAGATGTGAACAATCAGCCCCAGCATTTT. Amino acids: CASKEDVNNQPQHF. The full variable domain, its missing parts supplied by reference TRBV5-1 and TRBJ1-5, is KAGVTQTPRYLIKTRGQQVTLSCSPISGHRSVSWYQQTPGQGLQFLFEYFSETQRNKGNFPGRFSGRQFSNSRSEMNVSTLELGDSALYLCASKEDVNNQPQHFGDGTRLSIL.

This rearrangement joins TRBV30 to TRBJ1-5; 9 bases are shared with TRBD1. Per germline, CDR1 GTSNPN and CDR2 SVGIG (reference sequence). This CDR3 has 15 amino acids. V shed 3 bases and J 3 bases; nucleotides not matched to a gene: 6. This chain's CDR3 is CAWRPTGGNNQPQHF. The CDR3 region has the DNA TGTGCCTGGAGACCGACAGGGGGGAACAATCAGCCCCAGCATTTT.

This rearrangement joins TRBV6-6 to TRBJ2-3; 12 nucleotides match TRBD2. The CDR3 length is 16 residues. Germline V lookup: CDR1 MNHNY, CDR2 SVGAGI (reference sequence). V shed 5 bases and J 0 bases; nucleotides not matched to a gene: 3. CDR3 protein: CASSRTSGGSTDTQYF. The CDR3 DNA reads TGTGCCAGCAGTCGAACTAGCGGGGGGAGCACAGATACGCAGTATTTT.

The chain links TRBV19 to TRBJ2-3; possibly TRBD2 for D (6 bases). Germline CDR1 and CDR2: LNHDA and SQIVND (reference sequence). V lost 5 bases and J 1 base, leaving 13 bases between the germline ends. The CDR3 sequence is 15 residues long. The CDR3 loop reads CASSPGPGGTDTQYF. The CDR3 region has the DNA TGTGCCAGTAGTCCAGGCCCGGGGGGCACAGATACGCAGTATTTT. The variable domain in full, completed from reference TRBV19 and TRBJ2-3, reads DGGITQSPKYLFRKEGQNVTLSCEQNLNHDAMYWYRQDPGQGLRLIYYSQIVNDFQKGDIAEGYSVSREKKESFPLTVTSAQKNPTAFYLCASSPGPGGTDTQYFGPGTRLTVL.

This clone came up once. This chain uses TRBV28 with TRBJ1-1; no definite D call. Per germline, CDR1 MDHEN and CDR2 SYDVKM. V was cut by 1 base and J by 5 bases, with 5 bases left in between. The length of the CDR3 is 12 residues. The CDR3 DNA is TGTGCCAGCAGTTTATATGGAACTGAAGCTTTCTTT. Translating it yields CASSLYGTEAFF.

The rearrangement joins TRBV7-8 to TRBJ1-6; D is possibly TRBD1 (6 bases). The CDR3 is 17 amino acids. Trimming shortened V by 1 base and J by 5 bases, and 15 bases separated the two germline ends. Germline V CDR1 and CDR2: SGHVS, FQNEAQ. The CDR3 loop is CASSLESAGENNSPLHF. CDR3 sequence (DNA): TGTGCCAGCAGCTTAGAGTCGGCAGGGGAGAATAATTCACCCCTCCACTTT.

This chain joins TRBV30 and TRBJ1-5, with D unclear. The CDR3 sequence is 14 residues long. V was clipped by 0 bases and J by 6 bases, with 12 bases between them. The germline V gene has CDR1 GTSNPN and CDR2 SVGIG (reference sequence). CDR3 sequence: CAWSVRQWGQPQHF. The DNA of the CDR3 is TGTGCCTGGAGTGTACGTCAATGGGGTCAGCCCCAGCATTTT.

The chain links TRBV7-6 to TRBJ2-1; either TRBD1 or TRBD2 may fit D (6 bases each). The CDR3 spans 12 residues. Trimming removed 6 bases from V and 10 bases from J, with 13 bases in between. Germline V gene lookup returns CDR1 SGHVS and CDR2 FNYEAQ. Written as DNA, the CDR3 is TGTGCCAGCAGTTACTTCGGGGGCGAGCAGTTCTTC. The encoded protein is CASSYFGGEQFF.